This TCR beta chain was sequenced during a study of regulatory and conventional T cells in RAG deficiency. Blood CD4+ CD25-low CD127-high conventional T cells supplied the genomic DNA template. The V and J ends lost 0 bases and 4 bases respectively, with 7 bases between them. This CDR3 is 13 amino acids long. Per germline, CDR1 LNHNV and CDR2 YYDKDF (reference sequence). Profiling relied on immunoSEQ multiplex PCR, and the TCRdb table lists in-frame clones only, not all of them. This table holds approximately 35,000 clones, about 70% found once. These same records also appear under a second study, on regulatory T cells. Turning to that study: Primers: 52 TRBV forward and 13 TRBJ reverse.

This sequence joins TRBV15 and TRBJ2-7, with D unresolved. The sequencing input was CD4+ effector T cells sorted from blood. The clonotype originates from a human donor in good health. The DNA of the CDR3 is TGTGCCACCAGCAGAGATTTTCAGTACGAGCAGTACTTC. This translates into CATSRDFQYEQYF. Looking up the rest from reference TRBV15 and TRBJ2-7 gives the full variable domain: DAMVIQNPRYQVTQFGKPVTLSCSQTLNHNVMYWYQQKSSQAPKLLFHYYDKDFNNEADTPDNFQSRRPNTSFCFLDIRSPGLGDTAMYLCATSRDFQYEQYFGPGTRLTVT.